This passage covers 21 T cell receptor beta chains from one sample sequenced in a study of cytomegalovirus exposure and HLA in healthy donors. It was with 60 Vbeta and 13 Jbeta primers that the PCR ran. The protocol was immunoSEQ multiplex PCR, while the TCRdb copy is restricted to in-frame clones and leaves out a portion. This table has over 130,000 clones, roughly 77% appearing once. The sequencing input was PBMCs. The receptors were sampled from a human donor in good health.

CDR3 amino acids: CASSLGYGGSYEQYF. The CDR3 DNA reads as TGTGCCAGCAGCTTGGGGTACGGGGGCTCCTACGAGCAGTACTTC. The V and J genes are TRBV5-6 and TRBJ2-7; D may be TRBD2 (6 bases). Trimming took 0 bases from V and 0 from J, leaving 10 bases between them. Germline CDR1 SGHDT, CDR2 YYEEEE. This CDR3 region has 15 residues.

The gene calls are TRBV4-2 and TRBJ2-7, with TRBD1 as a possible D gene (7 bases). V lost 1 base and J 2 bases, leaving 12 bases between the germline ends. Germline V lookup: CDR1 LGHNA, CDR2 YNFKEQ. The CDR3 loop spans 15 amino acids. The CDR3 sequence is CASSQVQGGAYEQYF. CDR3 coding DNA: TGTGCCAGCAGCCAAGTCCAGGGGGGAGCCTACGAGCAGTACTTC.

The rearrangement joins TRBV29-1 to TRBJ1-1; D ambiguous. V lost 4 bases, J lost 8 bases, and 11 bases lay in between. Germline-derived CDR1 and CDR2 are SQVTM and ANQGSEA. The CDR3 runs 11 residues. The CDR3 bases are TGCAGCGTTGGCGGCGGTAGGGAAGCTTTCTTT. The encoded protein is CSVGGGREAFF.

This clone occurred a few times. The J gene is TRBJ2-1, the V gene TRBV7-8, with D possibly matching TRBD2 (5 bases). This CDR3 is 17 amino acids long. CDR1 SGHVS and CDR2 FQNEAQ come from the germline V gene. V shed 2 bases and J shed 9 bases, with 23 bases lying between them. The CDR3 bases are TGTGCCAGCAGCTTATTGGCGGGTGAGCCTCTCACGGCTGAGCAGTTCTTC. It is translated as CASSLLAGEPLTAEQFF.

The chain couples TRBV4-2 to TRBJ2-1; 10 nucleotides match TRBD2. The CDR3 is made up of 15 amino acids. J lost 5 bases, V lost 5 bases, and 6 bases had no gene match. The germline V gene encodes CDR1 LGHNA and CDR2 YNFKEQ. CDR3 nucleotide sequence: TGTGCCAGCAGCACTCAGCGGGGGGGCAACAATGAGCAGTTCTTC. The encoded protein is CASSTQRGGNNEQFF.

The V gene is TRBV18, the J gene TRBJ1-3; D remains ambiguous. This CDR3 has 17 amino acids. Deletions cut 2 bases from V and 0 bases from J, with 14 bases between. Per the germline V gene, CDR1 is KGHSH and CDR2 is LQKENI. CDR3 protein: CASSPSLLPGSGNTIYF. For the CDR3, the DNA is TGTGCCAGCTCACCATCGTTGCTTCCAGGCTCTGGAAACACCATATATTTT.

The J gene is TRBJ2-7, the V gene TRBV7-2; 7 bases are a match to TRBD1. This CDR3 is built from 14 residues. The germline CDR1 and CDR2 sequences are SGHTA and FQGNSA. With 9 bases clipped from V and 4 bases from J, the junction kept 12 bases outside the gene matches. CDR3 region: CASTTGPSLYEQYF. The CDR3 nucleotides read TGTGCCAGTACGACAGGGCCCTCCTTATACGAGCAGTACTTC.

This clone was counted a few times. The chain carries TRBV30 and TRBJ2-5; D not resolved. Per germline, CDR1 GTSNPN and CDR2 SVGIG (reference sequence). Between the trimmed V and J ends, which lost 4 bases and 0 bases, there was a span of 9 bases. This CDR3 has 13 residues. Here the CDR3 DNA reads TGTGCCTGGAATCTGGCAGACCAAGAGACCCAGTACTTC. This codes for CAWNLADQETQYF.

The genes are TRBV28 and TRBJ2-1; no clear D gene. The ends were cut back, 8 bases at V and 2 bases at J, with 16 bases in the middle. The CDR3 totals 15 residues. Germline loops: CDR1 MDHEN, CDR2 SYDVKM. CDR3 in DNA: TGTGCCAGCGCTACAGCAAAGACGCCCTACAATGAGCAGTTCTTC. Translated: CASATAKTPYNEQFF.

This clone was seen only once. The chain joins TRBV4-1 to TRBJ2-1, with TRBD2 matching over 12 bases. There are 17 residues in the CDR3. Trimming cost V 4 bases and J 6 bases; bases outside gene matches: 10. CDR1 is MGHRA, CDR2 YSYEKL, per germline. The CDR3 DNA reads TGCGCCAGCAGCCGTCCCCCCACTAGCGGGAGGATCAATGAGCAGTTCTTC. As protein: CASSRPPTSGRINEQFF.

The chain joins TRBV11-2 to TRBJ2-2, with D maybe TRBD1 (6 bases). CDR3 length: 15 amino acids. V lost 5 bases and J 4 bases, leaving 14 bases between the germline ends. Germline loops: CDR1 SGHAT, CDR2 FQNNGV. CDR3 sequence (DNA): TGTGCCAGCAGCCAGCTTCAAGGGGGCACCGGGGAGCTGTTTTTT. Protein: CASSQLQGGTGELFF.

A few counts support this clone. This CDR3 reads CASRASRVEKLFF. The CDR3, as DNA: TGTGCCAGCAGGGCTTCCAGGGTTGAAAAACTGTTTTTT. The chain is built from TRBV2 and TRBJ1-4; D perhaps matches TRBD1 (5 bases). This CDR3 spans 13 amino acids. CDR1 is SNHLY, CDR2 FYNNEI, per germline. The ends were cut back, 6 bases at V and 7 bases at J, with 12 bases in the middle. Based on the CDR3 plus reference TRBV2 and TRBJ1-4, the full variable domain is EPEVTQTPSHQVTQMGQEVILRCVPISNHLYFYWYRQILGQKVEFLVSFYNNEISEKSEIFDDQFSVERPDGSNFTLKIRSTKLEDSAMYFCASRASRVEKLFFGSGTQLSVL.

The gene calls are TRBV4-1 and TRBJ2-3; TRBD2 matches 10 bases. The junction had 11 bases not matched to a gene; V was cut back by 0 bases and J by 2 bases. CDR3 length: 19 amino acids. Germline CDR1 and CDR2: MGHRA and YSYEKL. The CDR3 is CASSQDLKLAGDLTDTQYF. The CDR3 DNA is TGCGCCAGCAGCCAAGATCTCAAGCTAGCGGGGGACCTCACAGATACGCAGTATTTT.

This clone was seen more than once but under ten times. The chain combines TRBV27 with TRBJ1-6; D is unresolved. Germline V lookup: CDR1 MNHEY, CDR2 SMNVEV (reference sequence). V dropped 4 bases and J dropped 6 bases, with 7 bases sitting between them. This CDR3 comprises 13 residues. CDR3 DNA: TGTGCCAGCAGTTCGGTTCCTAATTCACCCCTCCACTTT. It encodes CASSSVPNSPLHF.

V is TRBV11-2 and J is TRBJ2-3; D not resolved. Germline CDR1 reads SGHAT; CDR2 reads FQNNGV. Trimming removed 5 bases at V and 1 base at J, with 19 bases between. There are 17 residues in the CDR3. CDR3: CASSPRHSASGTDTQYF. The DNA of the CDR3 is TGTGCCAGCAGCCCGCGCCACTCCGCGTCGGGCACAGATACGCAGTATTTT.

The chain carries TRBV9 and TRBJ2-6; maybe TRBD2 (7 bases). In germline, CDR1 is SGDLS, CDR2 YYNGEE. The CDR3 spans 18 residues. Trimming pared 0 bases from V and 1 base from J, leaving 14 bases between. CDR3 region: CASSVAEQGGSGANVLTF. Here the CDR3 DNA reads TGTGCCAGCAGCGTAGCTGAACAGGGAGGGTCTGGGGCCAACGTCCTGACTTTC.

This chain uses TRBV6-1 with TRBJ1-5; possible D gene TRBD1, 6 bases. The CDR3 has 16 residues. The V gene's germline CDR1 is MNHNS and CDR2 SASEGT. V lost 2 bases and J 6 bases, leaving 17 bases between the germline ends. CDR3 sequence reads: CASSEYGGAQTQPQHF. DNA for the CDR3: TGTGCCAGCAGTGAATATGGGGGGGCGCAAACTCAGCCCCAGCATTTT.

The chain links TRBV9 to TRBJ1-1; maybe TRBD1 (5 bases). The V gene lost 4 bases and the J gene lost 5 bases, with 18 bases spanning the gap. This CDR3 comprises 15 residues. Germline loops: CDR1 SGDLS, CDR2 YYNGEE. CDR3 coding DNA: TGTGCCAGCAGCCGAGTCGTGGGGCGGGGGACTGAAGCTTTCTTT. Translated, it gives CASSRVVGRGTEAFF.

This clone is a singleton in its sample. This chain uses TRBV30 with TRBJ2-1, with 9 positions matching TRBD2. The CDR3 extends over 14 amino acids. Germline V gives CDR1 GTSNPN, CDR2 SVGIG (reference sequence). With 0 bases clipped from V and 6 bases from J, the junction kept 3 bases outside the gene matches. CDR3 sequence: CAWSVLRGGNEQFF. The CDR3 region has the DNA TGTGCCTGGAGTGTACTGCGGGGGGGCAATGAGCAGTTCTTC. The variable domain in full, completed from reference TRBV30 and TRBJ2-1, reads SQTIHQWPATLVQPVGSPLSLECTVEGTSNPNLYWYRQAAGRGLQLLFYSVGIGQISSEVPQNLSASRPQDRQFILSSKKLLLSDSGFYLCAWSVLRGGNEQFFGPGTRLTVL.

CDR3 in DNA: TGTGCCAGCAGCCCCCCCCCAGGGGCACGGGACAGGGTAACCTGGGAGCTGTTTTTT. Translated, it gives CASSPPPGARDRVTWELFF. V and J are TRBV7-8 and TRBJ2-2; 9 bases fit TRBD1. This CDR3 spans 19 amino acids. Germline lookup yields CDR1 SGHVS and CDR2 FQNEAQ. Trimming cost V 5 bases and J 9 bases; bases outside gene matches: 22.

The rearrangement joins TRBV7-8 to TRBJ2-5; 9 nucleotides match TRBD2. Trimming cost V 5 bases and J 5 bases; bases outside gene matches: 12. CDR3 length: 16 residues. Germline V lookup: CDR1 SGHVS, CDR2 FQNEAQ. The CDR3 region is CASSRLLAGRVETQYF. DNA of the CDR3: TGTGCCAGCAGCCGACTCCTAGCGGGGAGGGTGGAGACCCAGTACTTC.